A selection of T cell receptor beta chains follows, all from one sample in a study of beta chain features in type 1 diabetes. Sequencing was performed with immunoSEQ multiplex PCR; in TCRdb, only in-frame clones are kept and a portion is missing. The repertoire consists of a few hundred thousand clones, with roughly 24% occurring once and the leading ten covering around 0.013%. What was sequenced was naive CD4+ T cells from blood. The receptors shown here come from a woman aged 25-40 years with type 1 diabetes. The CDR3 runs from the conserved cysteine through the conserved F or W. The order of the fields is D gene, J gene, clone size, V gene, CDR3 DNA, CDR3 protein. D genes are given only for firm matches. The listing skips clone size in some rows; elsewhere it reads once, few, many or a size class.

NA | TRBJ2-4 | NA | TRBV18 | TGTGCCAGCTCATCCCTACTAGGTGGAGGTAGAGACATTCAGTACTTC | CASSSLLGGGRDIQYF
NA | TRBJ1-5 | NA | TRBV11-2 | TGTGCCAGCAGCTTAGATCTTTCCAGTAGCCAGCCCCAGCATTTT | CASSLDLSSSQPQHF
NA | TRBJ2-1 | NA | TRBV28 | TGTGCCAGCAGCAGGATGACGGGAGACAATGAGCAGTTCTTC | CASSRMTGDNEQFF
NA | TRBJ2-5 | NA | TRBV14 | TGTGCCAGCAGCCGTACAGGGGGGGGAGAAGAGACCCAGTACTTC | CASSRTGGGEETQYF
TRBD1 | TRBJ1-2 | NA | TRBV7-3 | TGTGCCAGCAGCTACGGGACAGGGGGTGGCTACACCTTC | CASSYGTGGGYTF
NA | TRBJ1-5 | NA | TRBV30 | TGTGCCTGGAGTCCAGGGAACAATCAGCCCCAGCATTTT | CAWSPGNNQPQHF
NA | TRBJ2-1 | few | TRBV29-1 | TGCAGCGCTTTCCGGGTCGACGTCTACAATGAGCAGTTCTTC | CSAFRVDVYNEQFF
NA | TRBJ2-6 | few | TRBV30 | TGTGCCTGCTCAGGGGCTGGGGCCAACGTCCTGACTTTC | CACSGAGANVLTF
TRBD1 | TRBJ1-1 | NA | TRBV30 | TGTGCCTGGAGTGCACAGGGGTTGAGCACTGAAGCTTTCTTT | CAWSAQGLSTEAFF
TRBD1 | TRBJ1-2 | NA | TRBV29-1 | TGCAGCGTTGGGGGGACAGGGGAATCTATTAACTATGGCTACACCTTC | CSVGGTGESINYGYTF
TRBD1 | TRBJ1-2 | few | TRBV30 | TGTGCCTGGAGTCCCGGACAGGGAACAGGTGGCTACACCTTC | CAWSPGQGTGGYTF
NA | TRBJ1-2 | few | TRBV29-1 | TGCAGCGTCAGACGGACAGCCCTCGAAGATGGCTACACCTTC | CSVRRTALEDGYTF
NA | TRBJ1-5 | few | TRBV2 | TGTGCCAGCAACCCCGGAACAGGGCATAGCAATCAGCCCCAGCATTTT | CASNPGTGHSNQPQHF
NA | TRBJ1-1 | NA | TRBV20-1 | TGCAGTGCCCAGGGGTTGGGTGAAGCTTTCTTT | CSAQGLGEAFF
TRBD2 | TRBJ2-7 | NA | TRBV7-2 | TGTGCCAGCAGCTACCCGGGACTAGCGCGTGAGCAGTACTTC | CASSYPGLAREQYF
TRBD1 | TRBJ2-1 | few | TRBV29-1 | TGCAGCGCCACCGGGACAGCTAACAATGAGCAGTTCTTC | CSATGTANNEQFF
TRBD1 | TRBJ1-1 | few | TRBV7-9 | TGTGCCAGCAGCCAAGGGACAGGGGGAACTGAAGCTTTCTTT | CASSQGTGGTEAFF
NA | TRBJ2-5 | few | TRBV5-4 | TGTGCCAGCAGCTTGGGGACTACAGTCCAAGAGACCCAGTACTTC | CASSLGTTVQETQYF
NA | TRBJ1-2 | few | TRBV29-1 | TGCAGCGTTGAAGATGGAAGGCTCAGGGGAATGCAAGGTGGCTACACCTTC | CSVEDGRLRGMQGGYTF
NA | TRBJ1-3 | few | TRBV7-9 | TGTGCCGTCCCCCGGGGTGCTTCGGCTGGAAACACCATATATTTT | CAVPRGASAGNTIYF
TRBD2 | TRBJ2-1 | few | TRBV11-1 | TGTGCCAGCAGCTACGATGGGGGGGGTTCCTACAATGAGCAGTTCTTC | CASSYDGGGSYNEQFF
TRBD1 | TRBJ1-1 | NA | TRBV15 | TGTGCCACCAGCAGGAGACAGGGGGTGAACACTGAAGCTTTCTTT | CATSRRQGVNTEAFF
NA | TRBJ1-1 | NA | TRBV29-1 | TGCAGCGCTGGGACTACTGGTGCTGAAGCTTTCTTT | CSAGTTGAEAFF
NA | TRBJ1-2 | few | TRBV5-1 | TGCGCCAGCAGCCATCAGGGGCCGAATGGCTACACCTTC | CASSHQGPNGYTF
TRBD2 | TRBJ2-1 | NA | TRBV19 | TGTGCCAGTAGTCCCCAGACCTCACTAGCGGGAGGAGGCGAGCAGTTCTTC | CASSPQTSLAGGGEQFF
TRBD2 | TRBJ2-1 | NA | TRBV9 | TGTGCCAGCAGCGTACTAGCGGGAAAGGGGAATGAGCAGTTCTTC | CASSVLAGKGNEQFF
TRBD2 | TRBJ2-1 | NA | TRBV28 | TGTGCCAGCAGTTTGTGGGGTATTGAGCGGGGAAACAATGAGCAGTTCTTC | CASSLWGIERGNNEQFF
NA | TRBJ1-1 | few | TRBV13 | TGTGCCAGCAGCTTAGCCTGGGCAGCTGAAGCTTTCTTT | CASSLAWAAEAFF
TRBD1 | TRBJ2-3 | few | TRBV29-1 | TGCAGCCTCCGACAGGGGATAAGCACAGATACGCAGTATTTT | CSLRQGISTDTQYF
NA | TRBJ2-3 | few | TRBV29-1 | TGCAGCGTTGATAATCGCGGGACAGATACGCAGTATTTT | CSVDNRGTDTQYF